These T cell receptor beta chains were read from a single sample in a study of CD8 T cells in Susac syndrome. TCRdb recomputed calls from the immunoSEQ multiplex PCR reads with MiXCR, one row per CDR3 protein. The sample includes over 150,000 distinct CDR3 sequences, under 95% of them seen just once. Sample: CD4+ T cells from PBMCs. The source of these receptors is a human donor with multiple sclerosis. Both conserved end residues are part of each CDR3. The order of the fields is D gene, clone size, J gene, V gene, CDR3 protein, CDR3 DNA. D genes are given only for firm matches. Size tells how often a clone was seen (once, few, many) or the class of an expanded clone, and some rows leave it out.

d_call: .
clone_size: .
j_call: TRBJ1-2
v_call: TRBV19
cdr3_aa: CASTTLGDGGYTF
cdr3_nt: TGTGCCAGTACCACTCTTGGGGACGGTGGCTACACCTTC

d_call: .
clone_size: .
j_call: TRBJ2-5
v_call: TRBV5-4
cdr3_aa: CASSGWGVQETQYF
cdr3_nt: TGTGCCAGCAGCGGGTGGGGGGTCCAAGAGACCCAGTACTTC

d_call: TRBD1
clone_size: once
j_call: TRBJ1-6
v_call: TRBV20-1
cdr3_aa: CSASSGTGDSPLHF
cdr3_nt: TGCAGTGCTAGTTCCGGGACAGGGGATTCACCCCTCCACTTT

d_call: .
clone_size: .
j_call: TRBJ1-2
v_call: TRBV5-4
cdr3_aa: CASSPGTVGYGYTF
cdr3_nt: TGTGCCAGCAGTCCTGGTACGGTGGGCTATGGCTACACCTTC

d_call: TRBD2
clone_size: .
j_call: TRBJ2-3
v_call: TRBV28
cdr3_aa: CASSLAPSGGARYTQYF
cdr3_nt: TGTGCCAGCAGTTTAGCGCCTAGCGGGGGGGCCAGATATACGCAGTATTTT

d_call: .
clone_size: .
j_call: TRBJ2-7
v_call: TRBV18
cdr3_aa: CASSPYSGTNEQYF
cdr3_nt: TGTGCCAGCTCACCCTACAGCGGGACAAACGAGCAGTACTTC

d_call: TRBD1
clone_size: .
j_call: TRBJ2-1
v_call: TRBV19
cdr3_aa: CASSRRDRDDNEQFF
cdr3_nt: TGTGCCAGTAGTAGACGAGACAGGGACGATAATGAGCAGTTCTTC

d_call: TRBD2
clone_size: .
j_call: TRBJ2-5
v_call: TRBV4-2
cdr3_aa: CASSQDPSGGAETQYF
cdr3_nt: TGTGCCAGCAGCCAAGATCCTAGCGGGGGGGCGGAGACCCAGTACTTC

d_call: .
clone_size: .
j_call: TRBJ2-3
v_call: TRBV12-3/TRBV12-4
cdr3_aa: CASSLVGGKGTDTQYF
cdr3_nt: TGTGCCAGCAGTTTAGTCGGGGGTAAAGGCACAGATACGCAGTATTTT

d_call: TRBD1
clone_size: .
j_call: TRBJ2-1
v_call: TRBV3-1
cdr3_aa: CASSQDRGLVPPMGQFF
cdr3_nt: TGTGCCAGCAGCCAAGATAGGGGGCTCGTTCCCCCGATGGGGCAGTTCTTC

d_call: .
clone_size: .
j_call: TRBJ1-2
v_call: TRBV5-1
cdr3_aa: CASSLGGANYGYTF
cdr3_nt: TGCGCCAGCAGCTTGGGTGGAGCTAACTATGGCTACACCTTC

d_call: .
clone_size: .
j_call: TRBJ2-7
v_call: TRBV29-1
cdr3_aa: CSVVIREVVYEQYF
cdr3_nt: TGCAGCGTTGTAATCAGGGAGGTTGTCTACGAGCAGTACTTC

d_call: TRBD2
clone_size: .
j_call: TRBJ2-3
v_call: TRBV28
cdr3_aa: CASRTSGGTDTQYF
cdr3_nt: TGTGCCAGCCGGACTAGCGGGGGAACAGATACGCAGTATTTT

d_call: TRBD1
clone_size: .
j_call: TRBJ1-3
v_call: TRBV6-1
cdr3_aa: CASSTTGVSGNTIYF
cdr3_nt: TGTGCCAGCAGTACGACAGGGGTGTCTGGAAACACCATATATTTT

d_call: TRBD1
clone_size: .
j_call: TRBJ1-5
v_call: TRBV20-1
cdr3_aa: CSARPPGQGSQPQHF
cdr3_nt: TGCAGTGCTAGACCGCCGGGACAGGGAAGTCAGCCCCAGCATTTT

d_call: .
clone_size: once
j_call: TRBJ2-5
v_call: TRBV5-1
cdr3_aa: CASSLRGAGDGQYF
cdr3_nt: TGCGCCAGCAGCTTACGAGGGGCTGGGGACGGCCAGTACTTC

d_call: .
clone_size: .
j_call: TRBJ1-2
v_call: TRBV19
cdr3_aa: CASSRDSANYGYTF
cdr3_nt: TGTGCCAGTAGCCGCGACAGCGCGAACTATGGCTACACCTTC

d_call: .
clone_size: once
j_call: TRBJ2-3
v_call: TRBV7-2
cdr3_aa: CASSSPRDYTDTQYF
cdr3_nt: TGTGCCAGCAGCTCCCCCCGGGATTACACAGATACGCAGTATTTT

d_call: TRBD1
clone_size: .
j_call: TRBJ1-6
v_call: TRBV9
cdr3_aa: CASSVSGTGVESPLHF
cdr3_nt: TGTGCCAGCAGCGTAAGTGGAACAGGGGTGGAATCACCCCTCCACTTT

d_call: .
clone_size: .
j_call: TRBJ2-7
v_call: TRBV5-6
cdr3_aa: CASSRGRTYEQYF
cdr3_nt: TGTGCCAGCAGCCGAGGCCGCACCTACGAGCAGTACTTC

d_call: .
clone_size: .
j_call: TRBJ1-5
v_call: TRBV2
cdr3_aa: CASRFQGESNQPQHF
cdr3_nt: TGTGCCAGCAGGTTTCAGGGAGAATCTAATCAGCCCCAGCATTTT

d_call: .
clone_size: .
j_call: TRBJ2-7
v_call: TRBV12-3/TRBV12-4
cdr3_aa: CASRNQGGTYEQYF
cdr3_nt: TGTGCCAGCAGAAATCAGGGGGGGACCTACGAGCAGTACTTC

d_call: TRBD1
clone_size: .
j_call: TRBJ1-1
v_call: TRBV6-2/TRBV6-3
cdr3_aa: CASSSQGRNTEAFF
cdr3_nt: TGTGCCAGCAGTTCACAGGGGCGGAACACTGAAGCTTTCTTT

d_call: .
clone_size: .
j_call: TRBJ1-2
v_call: TRBV6-2/TRBV6-3
cdr3_aa: CASSRQTVRYGYTF
cdr3_nt: TGTGCCAGCAGTCGCCAGACAGTGAGATATGGCTACACCTTC

d_call: .
clone_size: .
j_call: TRBJ1-5
v_call: TRBV23-1
cdr3_aa: CAGGGGHKGGNQPQHF
cdr3_nt: TGCGCCGGTGGGGGGGGACACAAGGGGGGGAATCAGCCCCAGCATTTT

d_call: TRBD2
clone_size: .
j_call: TRBJ2-7
v_call: TRBV20-1
cdr3_aa: CSAHRGVLHEQYF
cdr3_nt: TGCAGTGCCCACCGGGGGGTCCTCCACGAGCAGTACTTC

d_call: TRBD2
clone_size: .
j_call: TRBJ2-2
v_call: TRBV5-1
cdr3_aa: CASSLGRGTSRNTGELFF
cdr3_nt: TGCGCCAGCAGCTTGGGCCGGGGGACTAGCAGAAACACCGGGGAGCTGTTTTTT

d_call: .
clone_size: .
j_call: TRBJ1-3
v_call: TRBV19
cdr3_aa: CASSPNGNTIYF
cdr3_nt: TGTGCCAGTAGTCCAAATGGAAACACCATATATTTT

d_call: .
clone_size: .
j_call: TRBJ2-6
v_call: TRBV20-1
cdr3_aa: CSARSFGSGANVLTF
cdr3_nt: TGCAGTGCTAGGTCCTTTGGCTCTGGGGCCAACGTCCTGACTTTC

d_call: TRBD2
clone_size: .
j_call: TRBJ2-7
v_call: TRBV6-2/TRBV6-3
cdr3_aa: CASSYSPLAGREQYF
cdr3_nt: TGTGCCAGCAGTTACTCTCCGCTAGCGGGGAGGGAGCAGTACTTC

d_call: .
clone_size: .
j_call: TRBJ2-7
v_call: TRBV6-2/TRBV6-3
cdr3_aa: CASSYSMVVYEQYF
cdr3_nt: TGTGCCAGCAGTTACTCGATGGTAGTCTACGAGCAGTACTTC

d_call: TRBD1
clone_size: .
j_call: TRBJ1-5
v_call: TRBV30
cdr3_aa: CAWGTGFNQPQHF
cdr3_nt: TGTGCCTGGGGGACAGGGTTCAATCAGCCCCAGCATTTT

d_call: .
clone_size: .
j_call: TRBJ1-4
v_call: TRBV3-1
cdr3_aa: CASSQLGWDEKLFF
cdr3_nt: TGTGCCAGCAGCCAATTAGGGTGGGACGAAAAACTGTTTTTT

d_call: TRBD2
clone_size: .
j_call: TRBJ2-1
v_call: TRBV6-5
cdr3_aa: CASRSGRWGSQEQFF
cdr3_nt: TGTGCCAGCAGGAGCGGGAGATGGGGATCACAAGAGCAGTTCTTC

d_call: .
clone_size: .
j_call: TRBJ1-2
v_call: TRBV5-1
cdr3_aa: CASSLVGAVMDGYTF
cdr3_nt: TGCGCCAGCAGCTTGGTAGGGGCAGTAATGGATGGCTACACCTTC

d_call: .
clone_size: .
j_call: TRBJ2-2
v_call: TRBV5-8
cdr3_aa: CASSSHSSNTGELFF
cdr3_nt: TGTGCCAGCAGCTCGCACAGCTCGAACACCGGGGAGCTGTTTTTT

d_call: .
clone_size: .
j_call: TRBJ1-5
v_call: TRBV19
cdr3_aa: CASSTRVGGQPQHF
cdr3_nt: TGTGCCAGTAGTACGAGGGTCGGGGGACAGCCCCAGCATTTT

d_call: .
clone_size: .
j_call: TRBJ1-1
v_call: TRBV9
cdr3_aa: CASSPVGVGNTEAFF
cdr3_nt: TGTGCCAGCAGCCCGGTTGGGGTTGGGAACACTGAAGCTTTCTTT

d_call: .
clone_size: .
j_call: TRBJ1-5
v_call: TRBV28
cdr3_aa: CASSLLGPQPQHF
cdr3_nt: TGTGCCAGCAGTTTGTTGGGACCTCAGCCCCAGCATTTT